Listed below are T cell receptor beta chains from one sample, sequenced in a study of T-cell memory formation after mild COVID-19. TCRdb re-derived calls from the 5' RACE reads in MiXCR, one entry per CDR3 protein. The sample lists roughly 200,000 distinct CDR3 sequences; about a fifth were seen once. Sample: PBMCs or a T cell subset sorted from them (not recorded which). Receptors originate from an adult woman who had mild COVID-19 (a few samples of this study predate the infection). Cell type and time point are not known. CDR3s include the opening cysteine and the closing phenylalanine or tryptophan. A D gene is named only where the DNA matches it firmly. Only some rows state a clone size, as once, few, many or a class for expanded clones.

TRBV4-1,NA,NA,TRBJ2-7,TGCGCCAGCAGCCAATTTGGGAGCGACCCATCCAACGAGCAGTACTTC,CASSQFGSDPSNEQYF
TRBV6-1,few,NA,TRBJ2-7,TGTGCCAGCAGTGAATGGGCGGGGATCTACGAGCAGTACTTC,CASSEWAGIYEQYF
TRBV11-2,few,NA,TRBJ1-1,TGTGCCAGCAGCTTAGATTGGGGGGGAGAAGCTTTCTTT,CASSLDWGGEAFF
TRBV20-1,few,NA,TRBJ2-7,TGCAGTCCGTCGGACGGCTCCTACGAGCAGTACTTC,CSPSDGSYEQYF
TRBV29-1,NA,NA,TRBJ2-3,TGCAGCGTTGGAGGGACGTTCACAGATACGCAGTATTTT,CSVGGTFTDTQYF
TRBV12-3/TRBV12-4,NA,NA,TRBJ2-3,TGTGCCAGCAGTTTAGGCCCACGGGAGAGGGGGGACACAGATACGCAGTATTTT,CASSLGPRERGDTDTQYF
TRBV9,NA,TRBD1,TRBJ2-6,TGTGCCAGCAGCGTAGTAGGGGGCGTCGGGGCCAACGTCCTGACTTTC,CASSVVGGVGANVLTF
TRBV29-1,NA,TRBD2,TRBJ2-1,TGCAGCGTCCGACTAGCGGGGTACAATGAGCAGTTCTTC,CSVRLAGYNEQFF
TRBV5-1,few,TRBD1,TRBJ2-7,TGCGCCAGCAGCTCAACGGGACAGCCTTACGAGCAGTACTTC,CASSSTGQPYEQYF
TRBV12-3/TRBV12-4,NA,NA,TRBJ2-1,TGTGCCAGCAGTTTTGTTCCAGAAACTGAGCAGTTCTTC,CASSFVPETEQFF
TRBV24-1,few,NA,TRBJ2-7,TGTGCCACCAGTGATTTAGGGAGCTACGAGCAGTACTTC,CATSDLGSYEQYF
TRBV24-1,NA,NA,TRBJ2-5,TGTGCCACCAGTGGGGTGGACGCAATCAAAGAGACCCAGTACTTC,CATSGVDAIKETQYF
TRBV6-6,NA,NA,TRBJ2-7,TGTGCCAGCAGTTACTCGACAGGTAGCGAGCAGTACTTC,CASSYSTGSEQYF
TRBV6-2/TRBV6-3,NA,NA,TRBJ2-5,TGTGCCAGCAGTGTGACAGAAGAAGAGACCCAGTACTTC,CASSVTEEETQYF
TRBV7-2,NA,NA,TRBJ2-3,TGTGCCAGCAGCTTATTCATCAAAGTGACAGATACGCAGTATTTT,CASSLFIKVTDTQYF
TRBV9,NA,NA,TRBJ1-2,TGTGCCAGCAGCGTAGCTTTCCGAGTCTCAAACGGTGGCTACACCTTC,CASSVAFRVSNGGYTF
TRBV6-5,NA,TRBD1,TRBJ1-6,TGTGCCAGCAGTTACGGACAGGGCGGGTCACCCCTCCACTTT,CASSYGQGGSPLHF
TRBV12-3/TRBV12-4,NA,TRBD2,TRBJ2-1,TGTGCCAGTCAGCTAGCGGGGGGGCGGGATGAGCAGTTCTTC,CASQLAGGRDEQFF
TRBV12-3/TRBV12-4,NA,NA,TRBJ2-5,TGTGCCAGCAGTTATACCCGAGGGGAGACCCAGTACTTC,CASSYTRGETQYF
TRBV12-3/TRBV12-4,NA,NA,TRBJ1-2,TGTGCCAGCAGTCTCGGAAGTGGCTACACCTTC,CASSLGSGYTF
TRBV6-5,NA,NA,TRBJ2-2,TGTGCCAGCAGTTACTCATGGGGGACCGGGGAGCTGTTTTTT,CASSYSWGTGELFF
TRBV7-9,NA,TRBD1,TRBJ1-2,TGTGCCAGCAGCTCGGACAGGGGTGATGGCTACACCTTC,CASSSDRGDGYTF
TRBV15,NA,NA,TRBJ1-1,TGTGCCACCAGCAGAGATGGGACGGATGAAGCTTTCTTT,CATSRDGTDEAFF
TRBV2,few,TRBD1,TRBJ1-2,TGTGCCAGCAAAAAACAGGGGAACTATGGCTACACCTTC,CASKKQGNYGYTF
TRBV7-2,few,TRBD2,TRBJ2-2,TGTGCCAGCACCAAGCGGGAGGGCCTAGTAAAGTGGACCGGGGAGCTGTTTTTT,CASTKREGLVKWTGELFF
TRBV24-1,few,NA,TRBJ2-5,TGTGCCACCAGTGAGTCCGGGACCAGGGGAGAGACCCAGTACTTC,CATSESGTRGETQYF
TRBV24-1,few,NA,TRBJ2-3,TGTGCCACCAGTGGGGAGGGCACAGATACGCAGTATTTT,CATSGEGTDTQYF
TRBV6-2/TRBV6-3,NA,TRBD1,TRBJ2-1,TGTGCCAGCAGTTCACGGACAGGGGGCTGGGGAGAGCAGTTCTTC,CASSSRTGGWGEQFF
TRBV12-3/TRBV12-4,NA,NA,TRBJ2-7,TGTGCCAGCAGTTGGACGAGTCGAGGGGAGAACGAGCAGTACTTC,CASSWTSRGENEQYF
TRBV6-6,NA,TRBD1,TRBJ1-1,TGTGCCAGCAGTCTCACCCTTCCAGGGGGCACTGAAGCTTTCTTT,CASSLTLPGGTEAFF
TRBV10-2,few,NA,TRBJ2-5,TGCGCCAGCAGTGACGGGGCCCTATTGCGAGAGACCCAGTACTTC,CASSDGALLRETQYF
TRBV9,NA,NA,TRBJ2-7,TGTGCCAGCAGCGCTCAAGGACACCAAAGTCGCGACGAGCAGTACTTC,CASSAQGHQSRDEQYF
TRBV27,NA,TRBD1,TRBJ1-5,TGTGCCAGCAGTCCCCGGGACAGGAATCAGCCCCAGCATTTT,CASSPRDRNQPQHF
TRBV6-2/TRBV6-3,NA,TRBD2,TRBJ2-2,TGTGCCAGCAGTTACCCAAGCATTAGCGGGACTGACACCGGGGAGCTGTTTTTT,CASSYPSISGTDTGELFF
TRBV29-1,few,NA,TRBJ1-1,TGCAGCGTTGATCCAGGCTGGACTATGAACACTGAAGCTTTCTTT,CSVDPGWTMNTEAFF
TRBV15,few,NA,TRBJ2-5,TGTGCCACCAGCCCCGAGGGGCGCCGGGAGACCCAGTACTTC,CATSPEGRRETQYF
TRBV30,NA,TRBD2,TRBJ2-7,TGTGCCTGGAGTGTACGGGGGGGGCGGCAGATCGAGCAGTACTTC,CAWSVRGGRQIEQYF
TRBV20-1,few,TRBD2,TRBJ2-1,TGCAGTGCTAAAAAGCGGGAGAACTCCTACAATGAGCAGTTCTTC,CSAKKRENSYNEQFF
TRBV15,NA,NA,TRBJ1-4,TGTGCCACCAGCACTGGGATCGGGAATGAAAAACTGTTTTTT,CATSTGIGNEKLFF
TRBV11-2,NA,NA,TRBJ2-1,TGTGCCAGCAGCTCAGCCTCCTACAATGAGCAGTTCTTC,CASSSASYNEQFF
TRBV9,NA,TRBD2,TRBJ2-3,TGTGCCAGCAGCGTAGGCGGGAGGGCCACAGATACGCAGTATTTT,CASSVGGRATDTQYF
TRBV10-3,few,NA,TRBJ2-3,TGTGCCATCCAGGGTGGAGATCCTAGCACAGATACGCAGTATTTT,CAIQGGDPSTDTQYF